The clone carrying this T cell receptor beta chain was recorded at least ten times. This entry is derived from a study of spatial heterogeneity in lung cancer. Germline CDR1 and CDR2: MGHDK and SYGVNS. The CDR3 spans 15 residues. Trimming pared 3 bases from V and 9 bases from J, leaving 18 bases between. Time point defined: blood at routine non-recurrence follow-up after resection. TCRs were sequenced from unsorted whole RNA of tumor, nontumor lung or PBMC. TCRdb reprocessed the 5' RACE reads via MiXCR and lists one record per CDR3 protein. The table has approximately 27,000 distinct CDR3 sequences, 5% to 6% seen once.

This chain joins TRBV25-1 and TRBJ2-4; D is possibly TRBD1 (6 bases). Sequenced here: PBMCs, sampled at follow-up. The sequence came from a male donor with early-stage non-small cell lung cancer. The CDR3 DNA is TGTGCCAGCAGTGATCCGGGACATCCTACGGGCATTCAGTACTTC. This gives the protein CASSDPGHPTGIQYF.